This T cell receptor beta chain comes out of a study of vaccination effects on CD4 cells after COVID-19. General study points: Among infection- and vaccine-induced clones, marked clonal contraction occurred late after vaccination.

Turning to this clone: The antigen remains unidentified. Other DNA variants within this sample encode the same CDR3.

The ends were cut back, 0 bases at V and 4 bases at J, with 5 bases in the middle. The germline V gene has CDR1 MNHEY and CDR2 SVGAGI. The CDR3 is made up of 13 amino acids. Before sequencing took place, the ViraFEST assay used viral peptide pools to expand antigen-specific CD4+ T cells. A 10-day culture period preceded the isolation of CD4+ T cells. Testing of the vaccine recipients showed negative nucleocapsid antibodies and no prior SARS-CoV-2 infection. Generated by immunoSEQ multiplex PCR, the TCRdb table keeps only in-frame clones and is missing some. The data show roughly 42,000 clones, roughly 82% seen once.

The sequence came from a human donor who received a COVID-19 vaccine. Material: CD4+ T cells from PBMCs cultured with HCoV-NL63 spike peptides, obtained before COVID-19 vaccination. The chain carries TRBV6-5 and TRBJ2-3; D is uncertain. The CDR3 DNA reads as TGTGCCAGCAGTTACTCCCGAGCAGATACGCAGTATTTT. Residues: CASSYSRADTQYF.